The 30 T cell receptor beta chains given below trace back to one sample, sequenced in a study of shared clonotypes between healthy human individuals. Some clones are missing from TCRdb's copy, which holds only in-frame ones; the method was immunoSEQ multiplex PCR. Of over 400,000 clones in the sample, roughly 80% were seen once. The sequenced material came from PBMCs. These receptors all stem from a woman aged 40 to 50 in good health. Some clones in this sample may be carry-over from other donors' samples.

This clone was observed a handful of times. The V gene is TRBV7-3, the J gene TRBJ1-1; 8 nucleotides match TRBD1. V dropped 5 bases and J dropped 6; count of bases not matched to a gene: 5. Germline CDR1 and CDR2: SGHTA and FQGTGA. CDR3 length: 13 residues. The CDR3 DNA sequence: TGTGCCAGCAGCAAAATACAGGGGGCTGAAGCTTTCTTT. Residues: CASSKIQGAEAFF.

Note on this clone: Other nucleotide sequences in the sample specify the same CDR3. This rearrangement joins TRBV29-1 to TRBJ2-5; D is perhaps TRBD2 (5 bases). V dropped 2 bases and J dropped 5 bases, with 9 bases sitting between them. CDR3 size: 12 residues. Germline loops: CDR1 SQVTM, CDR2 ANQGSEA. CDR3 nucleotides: TGCAGCGTTGAAACTCCGGGGGAGACCCAGTACTTC. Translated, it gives CSVETPGETQYF.

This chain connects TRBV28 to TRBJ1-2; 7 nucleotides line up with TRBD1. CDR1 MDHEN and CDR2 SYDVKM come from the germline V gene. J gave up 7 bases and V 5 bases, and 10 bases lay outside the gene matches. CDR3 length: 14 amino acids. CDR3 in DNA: TGTGCCAGCAGTCTTACAGGGGACATTGGTGGCTACACCTTC. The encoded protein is CASSLTGDIGGYTF.

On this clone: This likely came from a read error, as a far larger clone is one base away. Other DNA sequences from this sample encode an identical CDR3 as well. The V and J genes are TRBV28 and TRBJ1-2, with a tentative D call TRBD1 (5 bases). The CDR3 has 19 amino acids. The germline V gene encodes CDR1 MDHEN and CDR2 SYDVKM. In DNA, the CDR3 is TGTGCCAGCAGTTTTCGACTCTACGAACGGGACTTGGGTTTGTATGGCTACACCTTT. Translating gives CASSFRLYERDLGLYGYTF.

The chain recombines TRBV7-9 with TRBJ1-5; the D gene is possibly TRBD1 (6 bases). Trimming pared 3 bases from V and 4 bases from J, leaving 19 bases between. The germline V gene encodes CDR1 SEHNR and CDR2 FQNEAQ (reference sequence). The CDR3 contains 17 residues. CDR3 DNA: TGTGCCAGCAGCTTGGGTTTCGGCAGGGGAGTGAATCAGCCCCAGCATTTT. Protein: CASSLGFGRGVNQPQHF.

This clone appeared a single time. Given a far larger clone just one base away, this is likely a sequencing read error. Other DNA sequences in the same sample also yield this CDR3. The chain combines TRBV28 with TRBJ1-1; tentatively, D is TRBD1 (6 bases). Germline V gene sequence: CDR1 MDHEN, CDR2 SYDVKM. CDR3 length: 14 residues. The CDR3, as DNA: TGTGCCACCATTGTTGGGGGACATAACACTGAGGCTTTCTTT. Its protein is CATIVGGHNTEAFF.

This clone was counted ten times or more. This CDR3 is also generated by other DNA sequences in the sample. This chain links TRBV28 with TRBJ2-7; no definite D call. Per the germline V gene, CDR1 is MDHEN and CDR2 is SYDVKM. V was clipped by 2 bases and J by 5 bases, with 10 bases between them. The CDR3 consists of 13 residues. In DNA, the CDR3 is TGTGCCAGCAGTTTAACTACCCCCCACGAGCAGTACTTC. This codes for CASSLTTPHEQYF.

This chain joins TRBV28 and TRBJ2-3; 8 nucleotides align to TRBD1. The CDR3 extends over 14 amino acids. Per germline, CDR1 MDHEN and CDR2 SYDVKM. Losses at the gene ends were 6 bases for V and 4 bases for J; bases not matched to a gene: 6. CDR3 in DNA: TGTGCCAGCAGAGGGACAGGTGGAGCAGATACGCAGTATTTT. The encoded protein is CASRGTGGADTQYF.

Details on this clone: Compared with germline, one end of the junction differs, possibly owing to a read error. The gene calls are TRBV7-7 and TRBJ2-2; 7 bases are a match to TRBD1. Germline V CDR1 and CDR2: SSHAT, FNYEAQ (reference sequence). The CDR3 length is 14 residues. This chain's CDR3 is CASSWDRNTGELFF. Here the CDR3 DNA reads TGTGCTAGCAGCTGGGACAGGAACACCGGGGAGCTGTTTTTT. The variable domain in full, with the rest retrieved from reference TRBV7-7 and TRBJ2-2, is GAGVSQSPRYKVTKRGQDVTLRCDPISSHATLYWYQQALGQGPEFLTYFNYEAQPDKSGLPSDRFSAERPEGSISTLTIQRTEQRDSAMYRCASSWDRNTGELFFGEGSRLTVL.

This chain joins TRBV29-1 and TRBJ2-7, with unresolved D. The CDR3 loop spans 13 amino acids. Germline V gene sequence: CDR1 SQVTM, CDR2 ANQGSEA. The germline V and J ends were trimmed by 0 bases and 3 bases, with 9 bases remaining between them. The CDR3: CSVEDRDHYEQYF. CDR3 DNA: TGCAGCGTTGAAGATCGCGACCACTACGAGCAGTACTTC.

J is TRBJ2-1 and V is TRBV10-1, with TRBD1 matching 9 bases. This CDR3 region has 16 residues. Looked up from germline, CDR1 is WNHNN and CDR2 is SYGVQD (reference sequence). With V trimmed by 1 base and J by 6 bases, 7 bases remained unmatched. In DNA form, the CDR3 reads TGCGCCAGCAGTGAGTACAGGGGGCGCGCAATCAATGAGCAGTTCTTC. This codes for CASSEYRGRAINEQFF.

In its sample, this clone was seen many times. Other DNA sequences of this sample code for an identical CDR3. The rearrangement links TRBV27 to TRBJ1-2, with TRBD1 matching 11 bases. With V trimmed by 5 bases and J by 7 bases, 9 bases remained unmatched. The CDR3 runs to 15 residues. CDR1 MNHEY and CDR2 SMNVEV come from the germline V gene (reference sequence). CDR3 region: CASSPLGQGASGYTF. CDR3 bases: TGTGCCAGCAGTCCTTTAGGACAGGGGGCGTCTGGCTACACCTTC.

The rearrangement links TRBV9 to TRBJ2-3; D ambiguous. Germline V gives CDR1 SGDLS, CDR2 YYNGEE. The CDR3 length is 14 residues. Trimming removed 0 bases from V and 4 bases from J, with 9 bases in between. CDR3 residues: CASSVGSFPDTQYF. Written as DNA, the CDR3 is TGTGCCAGCAGCGTAGGTTCGTTCCCAGATACGCAGTATTTT. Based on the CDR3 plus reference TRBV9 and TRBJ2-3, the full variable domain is DSGVTQTPKHLITATGQRVTLRCSPRSGDLSVYWYQQSLDQGLQFLIQYYNGEERAKGNILERFSAQQFPDLHSELNLSSLELGDSALYFCASSVGSFPDTQYFGPGTRLTVL.

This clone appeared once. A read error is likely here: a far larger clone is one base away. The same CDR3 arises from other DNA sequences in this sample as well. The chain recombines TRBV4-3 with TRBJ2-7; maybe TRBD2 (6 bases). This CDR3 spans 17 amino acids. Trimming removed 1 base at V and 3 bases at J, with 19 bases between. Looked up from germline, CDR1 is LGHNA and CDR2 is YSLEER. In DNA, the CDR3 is TGCGCCAGCAGCCAAGGAGCGGGCAGTGGGGTCCGCTACGAGCAGTACTTC. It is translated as CASSQGAGSGVRYEQYF.

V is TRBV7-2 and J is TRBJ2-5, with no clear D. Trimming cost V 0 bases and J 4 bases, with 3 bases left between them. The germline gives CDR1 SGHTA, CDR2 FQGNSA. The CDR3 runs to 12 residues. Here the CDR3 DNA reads TGTGCCAGCAGCTTAGCGCGAGAGACCCAGTACTTC. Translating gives CASSLARETQYF.

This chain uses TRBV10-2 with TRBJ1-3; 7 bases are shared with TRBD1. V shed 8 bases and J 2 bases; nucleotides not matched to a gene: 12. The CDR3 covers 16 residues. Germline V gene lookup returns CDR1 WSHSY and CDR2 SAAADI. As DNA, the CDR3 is TGCGCCAGCTCCCCCTTTGGCAGGGGGACTGGAAACACCATATATTTT. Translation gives CASSPFGRGTGNTIYF.

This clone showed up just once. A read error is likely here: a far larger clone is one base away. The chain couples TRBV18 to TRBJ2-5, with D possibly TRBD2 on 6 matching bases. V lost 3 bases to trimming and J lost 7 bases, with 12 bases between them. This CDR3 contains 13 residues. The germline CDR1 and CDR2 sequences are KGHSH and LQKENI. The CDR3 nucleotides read TGTGCCAGCTCACCCAGGGACGGGGGGACCCAGTACTTC. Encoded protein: CASSPRDGGTQYF. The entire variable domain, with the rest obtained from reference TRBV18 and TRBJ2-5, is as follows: NAGVMQNPRHLVRRRGQEARLRCSPMKGHSHVYWYRQLPEEGLKFMVYLQKENIIDESGMPKERFSAEFPKEGPSILRIQQVVRGDSAAYFCASSPRDGGTQYFGPGTRLLVL.

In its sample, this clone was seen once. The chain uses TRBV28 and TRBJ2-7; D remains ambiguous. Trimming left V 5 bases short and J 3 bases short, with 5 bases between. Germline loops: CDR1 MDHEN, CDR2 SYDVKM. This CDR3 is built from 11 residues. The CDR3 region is CASSNLYEQYF. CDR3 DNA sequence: TGTGCCAGCAGTAACCTCTACGAGCAGTACTTC.

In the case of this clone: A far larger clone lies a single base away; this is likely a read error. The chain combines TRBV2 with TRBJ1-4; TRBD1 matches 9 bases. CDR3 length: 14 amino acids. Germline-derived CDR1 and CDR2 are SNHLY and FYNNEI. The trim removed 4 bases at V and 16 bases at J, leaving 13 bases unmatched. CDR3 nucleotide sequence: TGTGCCAGCAGTGCCGACACCTGGACAGGGGAGAGGTTTTTT. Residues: CASSADTWTGERFF. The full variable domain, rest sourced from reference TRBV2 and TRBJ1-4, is EPEVTQTPSHQVTQMGQEVILRCVPISNHLYFYWYRQILGQKVEFLVSFYNNEISEKSEIFDDQFSVERPDGSNFTLKIRSTKLEDSAMYFCASSADTWTGERFFGSGTQLSVL.

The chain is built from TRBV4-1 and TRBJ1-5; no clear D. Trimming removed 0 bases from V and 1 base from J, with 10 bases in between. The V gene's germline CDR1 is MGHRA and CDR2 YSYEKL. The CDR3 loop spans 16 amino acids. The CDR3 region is CASSQEWARSNQPQHF. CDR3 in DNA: TGCGCCAGCAGCCAAGAATGGGCTCGCAGCAATCAGCCCCAGCATTTT.

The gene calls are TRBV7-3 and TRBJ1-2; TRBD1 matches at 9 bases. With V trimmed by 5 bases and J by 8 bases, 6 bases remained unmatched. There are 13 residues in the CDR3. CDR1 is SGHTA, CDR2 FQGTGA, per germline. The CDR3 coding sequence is TGTGCCAGCAGCATGGACAGGGGAACGGGCTACACCTTC. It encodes CASSMDRGTGYTF.

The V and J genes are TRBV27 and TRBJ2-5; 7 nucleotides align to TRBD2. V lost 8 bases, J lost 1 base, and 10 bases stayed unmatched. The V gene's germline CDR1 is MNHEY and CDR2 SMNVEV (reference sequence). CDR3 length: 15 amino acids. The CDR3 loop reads CASGAWASGQETQYF. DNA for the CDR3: TGTGCCAGCGGGGCCTGGGCTAGCGGCCAAGAGACCCAGTACTTC.

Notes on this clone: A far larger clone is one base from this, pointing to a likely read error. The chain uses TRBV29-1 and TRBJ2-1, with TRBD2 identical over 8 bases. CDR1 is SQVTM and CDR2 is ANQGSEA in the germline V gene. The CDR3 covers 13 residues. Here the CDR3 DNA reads TGCAGCGCTGAAAGCGGGAGAGGTAATGAGCAGTTCTTC. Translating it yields CSAESGRGNEQFF.

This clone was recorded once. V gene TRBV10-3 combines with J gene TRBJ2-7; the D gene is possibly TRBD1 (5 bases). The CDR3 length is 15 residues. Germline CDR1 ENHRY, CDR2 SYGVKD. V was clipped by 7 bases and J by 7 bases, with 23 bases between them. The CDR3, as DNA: TGTGCCATCACCGCCGATCAGGGTGATGTGCGGGAGCAGTACTTC. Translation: CAITADQGDVREQYF.

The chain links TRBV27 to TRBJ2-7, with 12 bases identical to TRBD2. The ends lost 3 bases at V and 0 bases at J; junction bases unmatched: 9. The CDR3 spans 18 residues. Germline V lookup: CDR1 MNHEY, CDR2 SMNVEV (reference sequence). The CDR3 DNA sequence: TGTGCCAGCAGTTTCGGACTAGCGGGAATGTCGAGCTCCTACGAGCAGTACTTC. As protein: CASSFGLAGMSSSYEQYF.

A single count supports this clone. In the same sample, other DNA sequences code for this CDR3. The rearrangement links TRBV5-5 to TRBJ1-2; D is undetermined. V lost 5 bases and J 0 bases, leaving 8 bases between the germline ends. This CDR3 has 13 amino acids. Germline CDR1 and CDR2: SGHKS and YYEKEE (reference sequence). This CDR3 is CASRPGANYGYTF. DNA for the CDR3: TGTGCCAGCAGACCAGGTGCTAACTATGGCTACACCTTC.

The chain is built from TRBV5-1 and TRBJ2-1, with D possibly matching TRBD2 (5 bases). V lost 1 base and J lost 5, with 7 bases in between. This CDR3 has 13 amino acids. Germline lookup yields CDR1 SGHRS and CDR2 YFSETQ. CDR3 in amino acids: CASSLTRHNEQFF. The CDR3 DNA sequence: TGCGCCAGCAGCTTGACTAGACACAATGAGCAGTTCTTC.

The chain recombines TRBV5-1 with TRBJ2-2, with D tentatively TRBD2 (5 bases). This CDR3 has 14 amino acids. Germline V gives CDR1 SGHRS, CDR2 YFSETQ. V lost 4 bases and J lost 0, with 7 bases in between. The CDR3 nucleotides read TGCGCCAGCAGCCAGCGGCCGAACACCGGGGAGCTGTTTTTT. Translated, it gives CASSQRPNTGELFF.

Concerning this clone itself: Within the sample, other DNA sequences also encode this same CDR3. The chain's CDR3 is CASSGQETQYF. The DNA of the CDR3 is TGTGCCAGCAGCGGACAAGAGACCCAGTACTTC. The genes are TRBV2 and TRBJ2-5; D not resolved. This CDR3 is built from 11 residues. CDR1 SNHLY and CDR2 FYNNEI come from the germline V gene. V shed 6 bases and J shed 2 bases, with 4 bases lying between them.

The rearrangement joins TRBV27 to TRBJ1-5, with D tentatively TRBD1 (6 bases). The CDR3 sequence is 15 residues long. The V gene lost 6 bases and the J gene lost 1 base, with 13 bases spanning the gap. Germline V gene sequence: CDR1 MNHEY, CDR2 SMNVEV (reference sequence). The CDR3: CASRHDRTSNQPQHF. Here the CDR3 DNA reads TGTGCCAGCAGACACGACAGGACCAGCAATCAGCCCCAGCATTTT.